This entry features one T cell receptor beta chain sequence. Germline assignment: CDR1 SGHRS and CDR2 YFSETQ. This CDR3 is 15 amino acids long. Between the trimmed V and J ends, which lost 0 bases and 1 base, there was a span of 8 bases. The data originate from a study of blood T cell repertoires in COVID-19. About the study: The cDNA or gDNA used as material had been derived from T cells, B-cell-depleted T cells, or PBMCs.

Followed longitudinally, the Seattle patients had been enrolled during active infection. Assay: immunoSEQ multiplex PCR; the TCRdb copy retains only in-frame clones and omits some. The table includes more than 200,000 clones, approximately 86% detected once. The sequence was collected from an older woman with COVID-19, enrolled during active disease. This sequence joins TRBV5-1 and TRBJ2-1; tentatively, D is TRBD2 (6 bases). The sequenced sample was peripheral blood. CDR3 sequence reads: CASSLGGKSYNEQFF. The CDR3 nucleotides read TGCGCCAGCAGCTTGGGCGGGAAGTCCTACAATGAGCAGTTCTTC.